This TCR beta chain originates from a study of CXCR3-negative and CXCR3-positive naive CD8 T cells. A remark on this clonotype: Antigen unknown.

Looked up from germline, CDR1 is MNHEY and CDR2 is SMNVEV (reference sequence). The CDR3 runs to 14 residues. UMI-labeled 5' RACE TRB cDNA libraries were prepared from the cells. Each CDR3 protein gets one entry in TCRdb, which reprocessed the 5' RACE reads and gives no DNA. This sample contains roughly 130,000 distinct CDR3 sequences. Overall study findings and caveats: TRB CDR3 hydrophobicity was greater in CXCR3-positive naive cells than in CXCR3-negative naive cells.

The sample comprised naive CXCR3+ CD8+ T cells from blood. Subset meaning: CD45RO-CCR7+CD27+CD95- naive CD8+ T cells expressing CXCR3 (TNR3+). The source is a human donor in good health. Some clones in this sample may be carry-over from other donors' samples. The chain combines TRBV27 with TRBJ2-2. This chain's CDR3 is CASSLIPEAGELFF.